This T cell receptor (beta chain) was found in a study of T cells in Graves' hyperthyroidism and ophthalmopathy. Stable disease denoted Graves' hyperthyroidism without ophthalmopathy progression within 18 months. Template material for amplifying TCR beta CDR3 regions consisted of RNA transcripts. The HTBI set primed first-round TCR CDR3 RT-PCR. MiXCR, run by TCRdb on the multiplex PCR reads, gives a single entry per CDR3 protein. The table has about 400,000 distinct CDR3 sequences, 15% seen once. This clonotype was detected ten times or more. The sequenced material came from blood. The receptor comes from a young woman with Graves' hyperthyroidism.

The CDR3 bases are TGTGCCAGCAGTGCTCCTGGACAGAATCAGCCCCAGCATTTT. Translating it yields CASSAPGQNQPQHF. The V gene is TRBV2, the J gene TRBJ1-5; weak D call: TRBD1 (6 bases). The germline gives CDR1 SNHLY, CDR2 FYNNEI. The CDR3 covers 14 residues. Trimming left V 4 bases short and J 4 bases short, with 11 bases between.